Shown below are 30 T cell receptor beta chains from a single sample sequenced in a study of breast tumors, draining lymph nodes, adjacent tissues. TCRdb fed the multiplex PCR reads into MiXCR, producing one record per CDR3 protein. Of under 80,000 distinct CDR3 sequences listed, approximately 40% are singletons. Specimen: breast tumor tissue. The receptors were gathered from a female donor with breast cancer. Some clones in this sample may be carry-over from other donors' samples.

This clonotype was observed many times. The chain links TRBV18 to TRBJ2-5, with 8 bases lining up with TRBD1. The length of the CDR3 is 14 residues. CDR1 and CDR2 (germline): KGHSH, LQKENI. Losses at the gene ends were 1 base for V and 5 bases for J; bases not matched to a gene: 3. The CDR3, as DNA: TGTGCCAGCTCACCACTAGACAGGGGCGAGACCCAGTACTTC. It yields the protein CASSPLDRGETQYF.

The sample holds many counts of this clonotype. The rearrangement joins TRBV6-2 or TRBV6-3 to TRBJ2-5; TRBD2 matches 14 bases. This CDR3 has 15 amino acids. Germline CDR1 MNHEY, CDR2 SVGEGT. The V segment lost 2 bases and the J segment 5 bases; nucleotides outside the gene matches: 1. Written as DNA, the CDR3 is TGTGCCAGCAGTTACGGACTAGCGGGGGGCGAGACCCAGTACTTC. Protein sequence: CASSYGLAGGETQYF.

V and J are TRBV28 and TRBJ2-6; 9 bases line up with TRBD1. Per germline, CDR1 MDHEN and CDR2 SYDVKM. The length of the CDR3 is 13 residues. The V and J ends lost 5 bases and 11 bases, in that order; junction bases with no gene match: 4. The CDR3 loop is CASSLTGGDVLTF. The DNA of the CDR3 is TGTGCCAGCAGTCTGACAGGGGGTGACGTCCTGACTTTC. The full variable domain, completed using reference TRBV28 and TRBJ2-6, is DVKVTQSSRYLVKRTGEKVFLECVQDMDHENMFWYRQDPGLGLRLIYFSYDVKMKEKGDIPEGYSVSREKKERFSLILESASTNQTSMYLCASSLTGGDVLTFGAGSRLTVL.

This clonotype was counted many times. The rearrangement links TRBV11-2 to TRBJ1-2, with D hard to call. The CDR3 length is 14 residues. Germline V CDR1 and CDR2: SGHAT, FQNNGV. The V gene lost 5 bases and the J gene lost 5 bases, with 15 bases spanning the gap. DNA for the CDR3: TGTGCCAGCAGCCCGATGACACCGGGGTATGGCTACACCTTC. Translated: CASSPMTPGYGYTF.

In this sample, this clonotype turned up many times. The chain couples TRBV20-1 to TRBJ1-5; D is possibly TRBD1 (5 bases). The CDR3 runs 12 residues. CDR1 and CDR2 (germline): DFQATT, SNEGSKA (reference sequence). Trimming took 7 bases from V and 4 from J, leaving 11 bases between them. CDR3 protein: CSGTTGNQPQHF. Written as DNA, the CDR3 is TGCAGTGGAACTACAGGAAATCAGCCCCAGCATTTT.

V usage is TRBV12-3 or TRBV12-4 and J usage is TRBJ2-2; 9 bases fit TRBD2. Losses at the gene ends were 3 bases for V and 1 base for J; bases not matched to a gene: 9. The CDR3 extends over 18 amino acids. CDR3 sequence reads: CASSFAGGGTVNTGELFF. As DNA, the CDR3 is TGTGCCAGCAGTTTCGCGGGAGGGGGAACGGTGAACACCGGGGAGCTGTTTTTT.

With respect to this clonotype: A much larger clone differs from this one at a single base, so this may be a read error. The gene calls are TRBV9 and TRBJ1-2; 7 bases match TRBD1. The ends lost 4 bases at V and 6 bases at J; junction bases unmatched: 9. Germline loops: CDR1 SGDLS, CDR2 YYNGEE. The CDR3 covers 14 residues. The CDR3 DNA is TGTGCCAGCAGCTCGCGAAGGACAGGCCATGGCTACACCTTC. It yields the protein CASSSRRTGHGYTF.

This chain uses TRBV6-1 with TRBJ2-4; unclear D gene. There are 16 residues in the CDR3. Trimming cost V 2 bases and J 1 base, with 12 bases left between them. CDR1 and CDR2 from the germline V gene are MNHNS and SASEGT. The CDR3 bases are TGTGCCAGCAGTGAAATCGCTAACTCGGCCAAAAACATTCAGTACTTC. Encoded protein: CASSEIANSAKNIQYF.

This clonotype was observed a few times. The V and J genes are TRBV27 and TRBJ2-1; tentatively, D is TRBD2 (6 bases). This CDR3 is built from 15 residues. Germline V gene lookup returns CDR1 MNHEY and CDR2 SMNVEV (reference sequence). Trimming shortened V by 4 bases and J by 5 bases, and 15 bases separated the two germline ends. The CDR3 bases are TGTGCCAGCAGTTCCCGGGAGACCTGGGACAATGAGCAGTTCTTC. It specifies CASSSRETWDNEQFF.

This clonotype was observed a handful of times. A much larger clonotype is one base distant, so this may be a read error. Here the CDR3 DNA reads TGTGCCAGCAGTCACTCGAGAAGTGGCTACACCTTC. As protein: CASSHSRSGYTF. This chain uses TRBV6-2 or TRBV6-3 with TRBJ1-2, with D unclear. The V gene's germline CDR1 is MNHEY and CDR2 SVGEGT. There are 12 residues in the CDR3.

This clonotype was seen only a few times. A junction end diverges from the germline sequence, so it may reflect a read error. The chain combines TRBV6-2 or TRBV6-3 with TRBJ1-6; 9 nucleotides agree with TRBD1. CDR3 length: 15 amino acids. Per germline, CDR1 MNHEY and CDR2 SVGEGT. CDR3 coding DNA: TGTGCCAGCAGTCACTCCGACAGGGGGAATTCACCCCTCCACTTT. The encoded protein is CASSHSDRGNSPLHF.

The table lists this clonotype with many counts. The chain links TRBV20-1 to TRBJ2-1, with TRBD2 identical over 10 bases. Per the germline V gene, CDR1 is DFQATT and CDR2 is SNEGSKA (reference sequence). This CDR3 comprises 16 residues. The ends lost 0 bases at V and 6 bases at J; junction bases unmatched: 8. CDR3 nucleotides: TGCAGTGCTAGAGATCGTAAGCGGGGGGGCCTCAATGAGCAGTTCTTC. Encoded protein: CSARDRKRGGLNEQFF.

This clonotype has ten or more counts. This chain joins TRBV20-1 and TRBJ1-6; TRBD1 might be the D (5 bases). The V end was cut by 0 bases, the J end by 0 bases, with 18 bases between. The CDR3 is made up of 19 amino acids. Germline CDR1 reads DFQATT; CDR2 reads SNEGSKA (reference sequence). CDR3 residues: CSARDGRVGGNSYNSPLHF. The CDR3 nucleotides are TGCAGTGCTAGAGATGGTCGGGTTGGGGGTAACTCCTATAATTCACCCCTCCACTTT.

This clonotype came up many times. The chain employs TRBV4-1 and TRBJ2-2; the D is unclear. Trimming took 5 bases from V and 5 from J, leaving 9 bases between them. This CDR3 is built from 13 residues. Germline CDR1 and CDR2: MGHRA and YSYEKL. For the CDR3, the DNA is TGCGCCAGCAGCGCCAGTGTAACCGGGGAGCTGTTTTTT. Its translation: CASSASVTGELFF.

This clonotype was seen a few times. The chain recombines TRBV20-1 with TRBJ1-1; 7 bases line up with TRBD1. Germline-derived CDR1 and CDR2 are DFQATT and SNEGSKA (reference sequence). J lost 4 bases, V lost 2 bases, and 4 bases had no gene match. The CDR3 length is 13 residues. The DNA of the CDR3 is TGCAGTGCTAGACTACCAGGGGGCACTGAAGCTTTCTTT. It encodes CSARLPGGTEAFF.

This clonotype came up many times. At one of its ends the junction is not consistent with the germline gene, which may arise from a read error. The chain is built from TRBV7-9 and TRBJ2-5, with a weak D call TRBD2 (7 bases). The CDR3 length is 17 residues. The germline V gene encodes CDR1 SEHNR and CDR2 FQNEAQ (reference sequence). CDR3 amino acids: CASSPRGLAVGKEPQYF. The CDR3 DNA follows: TGTGCCAGCAGCCCCCGGGGGCTAGCGGTGGGGAAAGAGCCCCAGTACTTC.

As to this clonotype: At one of its ends the junction is not consistent with the germline gene, which may arise from a read error. The chain recombines TRBV2 with TRBJ2-3; weak D call: TRBD2 (8 bases). The CDR3 covers 18 residues. Germline loops: CDR1 SNHLY, CDR2 FYNNEI. The CDR3 here is CASSAHRVGGAGTDAHYF. The CDR3, as DNA: TGTGCCAGCAGCGCTCACCGAGTCGGGGGGGCCGGGACAGATGCGCACTATTTT.

This clonotype was seen at least ten times. The genes are TRBV2 and TRBJ1-4, with D unclear. Per germline, CDR1 SNHLY and CDR2 FYNNEI. This CDR3 spans 14 amino acids. V shed 7 bases and J shed 0 bases, with 9 bases lying between them. CDR3 amino acids: CASKSGTTNEKLFF. CDR3 nucleotide sequence: TGTGCCAGCAAGTCGGGAACAACTAATGAAAAACTGTTTTTT. The full variable domain, completed using reference TRBV2 and TRBJ1-4, is EPEVTQTPSHQVTQMGQEVILRCVPISNHLYFYWYRQILGQKVEFLVSFYNNEISEKSEIFDDQFSVERPDGSNFTLKIRSTKLEDSAMYFCASKSGTTNEKLFFGSGTQLSVL.

About this clonotype: The conserved phenylalanine or tryptophan normally closing the CDR3 is absent here, so this likely arose from a read error. This chain uses TRBV29-1 with TRBJ2-7, with 9 bases fitting TRBD2. The V gene's germline CDR1 is SQVTM and CDR2 ANQGSEA. The CDR3 spans 14 residues. The V and J ends lost 5 bases and 2 bases, in that order; junction bases with no gene match: 7. CDR3 sequence (DNA): TGCAGCGTTTCCATACTAGCGGGTGCCTACGAGCAGTACTCC. Translating gives CSVSILAGAYEQYS.

This clonotype showed up many times. The chain is built from TRBV6-2 or TRBV6-3 and TRBJ1-6; possible D gene TRBD1, 5 bases. V lost 5 bases and J 9 bases, leaving 14 bases between the germline ends. Germline CDR1 and CDR2: MNHEY and SVGEGT. There are 14 residues in the CDR3. CDR3 coding DNA: TGTGCCAGCAGTCCTCCTGGGAGGGGTTCACCCCTCCACTTT. This translates into CASSPPGRGSPLHF.

The chain employs TRBV12-3 or TRBV12-4 and TRBJ2-5, with 11 bases matching TRBD1. This CDR3 has 16 residues. The J segment lost 1 base and the V segment lost 8 bases, leaving 9 bases of the junction unmatched. CDR3 DNA sequence: TGTGCCAGCGGACGGGACAGGGGGACTAGCCAAGAGACCCAGTACTTC. It translates to CASGRDRGTSQETQYF.

V gene TRBV19 combines with J gene TRBJ1-5; D is perhaps TRBD1 (6 bases). The V and J ends lost 2 bases and 4 bases respectively, with 24 bases between them. This CDR3 is built from 19 residues. Per the germline V gene, CDR1 is LNHDA and CDR2 is SQIVND (reference sequence). In nucleotides, the CDR3 is TGTGCCAGTAGTATAATGGCCGGGTGGGGGCGCGGTGGAAATCAGCCCCAGCATTTT. Its translation: CASSIMAGWGRGGNQPQHF.

This clonotype was detected many times. The chain links TRBV13 to TRBJ1-5; unclear D gene. Looked up from germline, CDR1 is PRHDT and CDR2 is FYEKMQ (reference sequence). The CDR3 has 12 amino acids. The V gene lost 0 bases and the J gene lost 6 bases, with 3 bases spanning the gap. The DNA for the CDR3 is TGTGCCAGCAGCTTAGGGGGTCAGCCCCAGCATTTT. Residues: CASSLGGQPQHF.

The sample holds a few counts of this clonotype. The chain is built from TRBV27 and TRBJ1-5; 9 bases line up with TRBD1. The CDR3 covers 15 residues. CDR1 is MNHEY, CDR2 SMNVEV, per germline (reference sequence). The J segment lost 5 bases and the V segment lost 1 base, leaving 3 bases of the junction unmatched. The CDR3 sequence is CASSLWGQGDQPQHF. The CDR3 DNA is TGTGCCAGCAGTTTATGGGGACAGGGCGATCAGCCCCAGCATTTT.

Worth noting for this clonotype: The junction shows a germline mismatch at one end, possibly a read error. The rearrangement links TRBV11-2 to TRBJ2-5; TRBD1 or TRBD2 may be the D gene (5 bases each). The CDR3 consists of 19 residues. Germline V gene lookup returns CDR1 SGHAT and CDR2 FQNNGV. CDR3 DNA sequence: TGTGCCAGCAGCTTAGATCCCGTCGCCAGGGTTGAGGGGCAAGAGACTCAGTACTTC. Translated, it gives CASSLDPVARVEGQETQYF.

Note on this clonotype: The junction departs from germline at one end; a sequencing error may be responsible. The genes are TRBV10-3 and TRBJ1-6; D unresolved. The CDR3 runs 13 residues. From germline, CDR1 is ENHRY and CDR2 SYGVKD. Here the CDR3 reads CAISESKKFPPHF. The CDR3 DNA sequence: TGTGCCATCAGTGAGTCGAAAAAATTCCCCCCCCACTTT.

The chain has TRBV29-1 and TRBJ1-2; D not certain. V lost 4 bases to trimming and J lost 6 bases, with 9 bases between them. Germline CDR1 is SQVTM and CDR2 is ANQGSEA. The CDR3 is 11 residues long. The CDR3 region is CSVGAGNGYTF. The DNA of the CDR3 is TGCAGCGTTGGGGCCGGGAATGGCTACACCTTC.

In this sample, this clonotype turned up a few times. In nucleotides, the CDR3 is TGTGCCAGCAGTGAATACCCCAGGGGGCTGAACACTGAAGCTTTCTTT. This encodes CASSEYPRGLNTEAFF. The rearrangement links TRBV25-1 to TRBJ1-1, with TRBD1 identical over 8 bases. The CDR3 runs to 16 residues. The germline V gene has CDR1 MGHDK and CDR2 SYGVNS. V trimming: 0 bases; J trimming: 0 bases; junction bases outside the gene matches: 3.

The table lists this clonotype with a few counts. The J gene is TRBJ2-1, the V gene TRBV27, with TRBD2 matching 7 bases. In germline, CDR1 is MNHEY, CDR2 SMNVEV (reference sequence). The length of the CDR3 is 15 residues. V lost 4 bases, J lost 4 bases, and 7 bases stayed unmatched. The CDR3 loop is CASSSRGTLYNEQFF. The CDR3 DNA follows: TGTGCCAGCAGTTCGCGGGGGACCCTTTACAATGAGCAGTTCTTC.

The sample holds one count of this clonotype. CDR3 sequence (DNA): TGTGCCAGCAGCTTAGTAGCGGGAGGAGATACGCAGTATTTT. Translation gives CASSLVAGGDTQYF. The rearrangement joins TRBV7-2 to TRBJ2-3, with 10 bases lining up with TRBD2. Germline CDR1 is SGHTA and CDR2 is FQGNSA. CDR3 size: 14 residues. Trimming cost V 1 base and J 5 bases; bases outside gene matches: 0.